The 12 T cell receptor beta chains below come from one sample, sequenced in a study of shared clonotypes between healthy human individuals. The method was immunoSEQ multiplex PCR; TCRdb's version includes in-frame clones alone and lacks a portion of them. There are 600,000 to 800,000 clones in the sample; around 70% occur only once, and around 1.8% lies in the top ten. What was sequenced was memory CD4+ T cells sorted from blood. Stated subset: CD45RA-negative fraction. The source of these receptors is a woman younger than 45 in good health.

The V call is TRBV19, the J call TRBJ1-2; 7 bases are a match to TRBD1. From germline, CDR1 is LNHDA and CDR2 SQIVND (reference sequence). This CDR3 region has 14 residues. V lost 5 bases, J lost 6 bases, and 9 bases stayed unmatched. The CDR3 bases are TGTGCCAGTAGTTCCCACAGGGGAAGGGATGGCTACACCTTC. It yields the protein CASSSHRGRDGYTF.

The gene calls are TRBV6-1 and TRBJ2-2, with TRBD2 matching over 7 bases. The ends lost 8 bases at V and 5 bases at J; junction bases unmatched: 5. Germline V gives CDR1 MNHNS, CDR2 SASEGT. The CDR3 runs to 13 residues. The CDR3 nucleotides read TGTGCCAGCTCGGGGGAGGGGACCGGGGAGCTGTTTTTT. Amino acid sequence: CASSGEGTGELFF.

For this clone: Distinct nucleotide sequences in the sample also encode this CDR3. This chain uses TRBV19 with TRBJ2-3; D ambiguous. Germline loops: CDR1 LNHDA, CDR2 SQIVND (reference sequence). The CDR3 sequence is 12 residues long. Trimming removed 3 bases from V and 4 bases from J, with 5 bases in between. This CDR3 is CASSIRSDTQYF. CDR3 DNA: TGTGCCAGTAGTATCCGGTCAGATACGCAGTATTTT.

The sample holds a few counts of this clone. This chain uses TRBV5-1 with TRBJ2-3; 8 bases are a match to TRBD1. This CDR3 has 17 residues. Trimming cost V 4 bases and J 0 bases; bases outside gene matches: 10. Germline-derived CDR1 and CDR2 are SGHRS and YFSETQ. CDR3 protein: CASSPRTGFFSTDTQYF. Here the CDR3 DNA reads TGCGCCAGCAGCCCACGGACAGGGTTCTTTAGCACAGATACGCAGTATTTT.

V usage is TRBV7-9 and J usage is TRBJ1-3, with no clear D. Germline-derived CDR1 and CDR2 are SEHNR and FQNEAQ (reference sequence). The CDR3 loop spans 15 amino acids. V lost 5 bases, J lost 0 bases, and 11 bases lay in between. The CDR3 spells CASSPAGSSGNTIYF. The CDR3 DNA sequence: TGTGCCAGCAGCCCTGCAGGTAGCTCTGGAAACACCATATATTTT.

This chain connects TRBV18 to TRBJ2-7; no reliable D call. Germline lookup yields CDR1 KGHSH and CDR2 LQKENI. There are 14 residues in the CDR3. With 0 bases removed from V and 2 bases from J, the gap between germline ends came to 8 bases. The CDR3 region is CASSPPRSPYEQYF. CDR3 in DNA: TGTGCCAGCTCACCACCCCGTTCGCCCTACGAGCAGTACTTC.

A single count supports this clone. This chain connects TRBV5-1 to TRBJ2-3, with 9 bases lining up with TRBD1. This CDR3 comprises 16 residues. Trimming cost V 3 bases and J 5 bases; bases outside gene matches: 10. The germline gives CDR1 SGHRS, CDR2 YFSETQ. For the CDR3, the DNA is TGCGCCAGCAGCTACAGGGGGCCTTCCTTCCAAGATACGCAGTATTTT. Amino acid sequence: CASSYRGPSFQDTQYF.

This clone was picked up many times. The rearrangement joins TRBV19 to TRBJ1-2, with D unclear. CDR1 is LNHDA, CDR2 SQIVND, per germline (reference sequence). Trimming cost V 7 bases and J 5 bases, with 23 bases left between them. This CDR3 is built from 16 residues. In DNA form, the CDR3 reads TGTGCCAGTACCCCGACTGGGGAGGTGGCCCTATATGGCTACACCTTC. Translating it yields CASTPTGEVALYGYTF.

The rearrangement joins TRBV7-9 to TRBJ1-1; 7 nucleotides align to TRBD1. Germline CDR1 reads SEHNR; CDR2 reads FQNEAQ (reference sequence). The CDR3 runs 13 residues. V dropped 5 bases and J dropped 7; count of bases not matched to a gene: 7. The CDR3 DNA is TGTGCCAGCAGCCTACAGGGGCCTAATGAAGCTTTCTTT. This encodes CASSLQGPNEAFF.

V gene TRBV28 combines with J gene TRBJ2-7; no clear D. This CDR3 region has 16 residues. Trimming cost V 3 bases and J 3 bases, with 18 bases left between them. The germline V gene has CDR1 MDHEN and CDR2 SYDVKM. Written as DNA, the CDR3 is TGTGCCAGCAGTTTTGTTCAAGGGATCCCCATCTACGAGCAGTACTTC. This codes for CASSFVQGIPIYEQYF.

V usage is TRBV6-5 and J usage is TRBJ2-1, with 13 positions matching TRBD2. There are 15 residues in the CDR3. The trim removed 6 bases at V and 9 bases at J, leaving 8 bases unmatched. Germline CDR1 is MNHEY and CDR2 is SVGAGI. In nucleotides, the CDR3 is TGTGCCAGCAGCTTACTAGCGGGAGGGCCTGGTGAGCAGTTCTTC. Amino acids: CASSLLAGGPGEQFF.

The genes are TRBV5-1 and TRBJ2-5; perhaps D is TRBD1 or TRBD2 (6 bases each). CDR3 length equals 14 residues. Trimming shortened V by 0 bases and J by 5 bases, and 11 bases separated the two germline ends. Germline V lookup: CDR1 SGHRS, CDR2 YFSETQ. CDR3: CASSLEQGRETQYF. The CDR3 region has the DNA TGCGCCAGCAGCTTGGAGCAGGGGAGGGAGACCCAGTACTTC.